This TCR beta chain is drawn from a study of cytomegalovirus exposure and HLA in healthy donors. Study conclusions and caveats: Subsequent analysis showed first-cohort TCR clusters tending to co-occur in 120 validation repertoires. Some TCR beta chains (around 160 of them) were listed as cytomegalovirus-associated.

Repertoires were generated with immunoSEQ multiplex PCR, while TCRdb's copy carries only in-frame clones and drops some. The sample contains 82,000 or so clones, over 85% of which appear only once. Germline loops: CDR1 MGHRA, CDR2 YSYEKL. Germline trimming cut 4 bases from V and 10 bases from J; bases unmatched to any gene: 12. This CDR3 spans 17 amino acids. As concerns this clone: Its antigen is as yet unknown.

This clonotype was sampled from a woman aged 18 to 35 in good health and CMV-seronegative. This chain joins TRBV4-1 and TRBJ2-1, with 14 bases matching TRBD2. The material sequenced was PBMCs. CDR3 sequence: CASSPSPGTSGSREQFF. In DNA, the CDR3 is TGCGCCAGCAGCCCATCACCCGGGACTAGCGGGAGTCGGGAGCAGTTCTTC.